This T cell receptor beta chain originates from a study of T cell changes during pregnancy in multiple sclerosis. This clone was seen just once. The assay was immunoSEQ multiplex PCR, and TCRdb's table has in-frame clones only and misses some. The sample lists about 32,000 clones; roughly 89% were seen once. Trimming took off 4 bases at V and 5 bases at J, with 14 bases between the two ends. The CDR3 covers 13 residues. Germline V CDR1 and CDR2: SQVTM, ANQGSEA. The sample in question was CD8+ T cells from peripheral blood mononuclear cells, obtained in the second trimester of pregnancy. V gene TRBV29-1 combines with J gene TRBJ2-5; weak D call: TRBD2 (6 bases). This TCR came from a female donor with multiple sclerosis, enrolled in a pregnancy study. The CDR3 sequence is CSVGKGTVETQYF. The CDR3 DNA reads TGCAGCGTTGGGAAGGGGACTGTGGAGACCCAGTACTTC.